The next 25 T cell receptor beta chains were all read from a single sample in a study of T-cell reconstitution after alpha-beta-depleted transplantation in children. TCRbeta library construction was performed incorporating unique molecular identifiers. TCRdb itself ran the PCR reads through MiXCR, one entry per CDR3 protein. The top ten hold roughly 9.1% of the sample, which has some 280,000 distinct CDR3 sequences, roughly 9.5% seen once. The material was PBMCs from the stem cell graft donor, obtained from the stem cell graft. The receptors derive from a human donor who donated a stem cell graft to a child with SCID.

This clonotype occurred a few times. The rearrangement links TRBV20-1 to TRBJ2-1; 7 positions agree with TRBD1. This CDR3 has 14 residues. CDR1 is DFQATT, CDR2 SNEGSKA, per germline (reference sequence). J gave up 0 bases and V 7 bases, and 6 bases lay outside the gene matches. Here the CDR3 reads CSGLDRSSYNEQFF. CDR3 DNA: TGCAGTGGGTTGGACAGGAGCTCCTACAATGAGCAGTTCTTC.

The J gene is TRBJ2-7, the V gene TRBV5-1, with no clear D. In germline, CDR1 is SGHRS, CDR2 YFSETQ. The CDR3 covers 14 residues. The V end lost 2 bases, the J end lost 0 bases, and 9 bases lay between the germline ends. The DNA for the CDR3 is TGCGCCAGCAGCTTTCCCACAGCCTCCTACGAGCAGTACTTC. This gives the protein CASSFPTASYEQYF.

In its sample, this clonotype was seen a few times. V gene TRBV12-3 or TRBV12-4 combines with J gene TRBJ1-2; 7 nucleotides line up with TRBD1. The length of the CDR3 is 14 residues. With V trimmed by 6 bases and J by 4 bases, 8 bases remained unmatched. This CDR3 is CASRPPGGLYGYTF. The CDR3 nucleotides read TGTGCCAGCAGACCCCCAGGGGGTCTCTATGGCTACACCTTC.

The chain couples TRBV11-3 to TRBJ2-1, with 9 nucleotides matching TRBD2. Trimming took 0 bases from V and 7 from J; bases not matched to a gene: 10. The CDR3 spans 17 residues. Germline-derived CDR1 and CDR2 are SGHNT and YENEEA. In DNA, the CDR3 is TGTGCCAGCAGCTTAGATGGGCGGGGGGGCCCGGTGAATGAGCAGTTCTTC. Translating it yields CASSLDGRGGPVNEQFF.

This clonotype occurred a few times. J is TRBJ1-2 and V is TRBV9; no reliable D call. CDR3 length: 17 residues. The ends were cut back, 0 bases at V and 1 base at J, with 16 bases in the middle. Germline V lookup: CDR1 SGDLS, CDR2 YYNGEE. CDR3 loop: CASSVEITLPFNYGYTF. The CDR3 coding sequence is TGTGCCAGCAGCGTAGAGATAACCTTGCCCTTTAACTATGGCTACACCTTC.

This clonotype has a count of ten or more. CDR3 sequence (DNA): TGTGCCATCAGTGAGTCGATAGGAGGGGGCGCGAGTTCCAAAAACATTCAGTACTTC. Its translation: CAISESIGGGASSKNIQYF. The chain links TRBV10-3 to TRBJ2-4, with a weak D call TRBD1 (7 bases). Trimming removed 0 bases from V and 2 bases from J, with 20 bases in between. CDR3 size: 19 residues. Germline V gene lookup returns CDR1 ENHRY and CDR2 SYGVKD.

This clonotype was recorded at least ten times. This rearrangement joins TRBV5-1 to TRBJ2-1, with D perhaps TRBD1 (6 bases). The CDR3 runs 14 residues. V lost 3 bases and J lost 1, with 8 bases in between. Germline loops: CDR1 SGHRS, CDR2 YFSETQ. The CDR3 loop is CASSYRDSYNEQFF. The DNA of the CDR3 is TGCGCCAGCAGCTACAGGGATTCCTACAATGAGCAGTTCTTC.

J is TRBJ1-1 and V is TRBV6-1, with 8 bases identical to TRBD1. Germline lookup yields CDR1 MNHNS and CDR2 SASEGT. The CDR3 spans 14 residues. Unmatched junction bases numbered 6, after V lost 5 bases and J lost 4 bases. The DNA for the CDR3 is TGTGCCAGCAGTACCCAGGGGGCCGGCACTGAAGCTTTCTTT. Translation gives CASSTQGAGTEAFF.

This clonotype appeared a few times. The CDR3 DNA reads TGTGCCAGCAGTTTAGCGCCGCAGCAGAACACTGAAGCTTTCTTT. This sequence encodes CASSLAPQQNTEAFF. V is TRBV12-3 or TRBV12-4 and J is TRBJ1-1; D call uncertain. This CDR3 has 15 residues. With 0 bases removed from V and 1 base from J, the gap between germline ends came to 9 bases.

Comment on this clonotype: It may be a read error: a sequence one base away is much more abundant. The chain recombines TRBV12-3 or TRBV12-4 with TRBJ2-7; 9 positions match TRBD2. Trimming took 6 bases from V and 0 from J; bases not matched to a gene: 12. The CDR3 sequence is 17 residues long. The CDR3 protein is CASSHYWSGGNSYEQYF. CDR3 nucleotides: TGTGCCAGCAGCCACTATTGGAGCGGGGGGAACTCCTACGAGCAGTACTTC.

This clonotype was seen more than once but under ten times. The CDR3 DNA is TGTGCCAGCAGCTCCGCGGGGGGCCAACAAGAGACCCAGTACTTC. It encodes CASSSAGGQQETQYF. The chain employs TRBV11-2 and TRBJ2-5; 8 bases align to TRBD2. Germline-derived CDR1 and CDR2 are SGHAT and FQNNGV. CDR3 size: 15 residues. The V segment lost 4 bases and the J segment 2 bases; nucleotides outside the gene matches: 6.

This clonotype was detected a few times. In DNA, the CDR3 is TGTGCCAGCAGCCAAGCAGGAGACTACCGAATAACCTACGAGCAGTACTTC. Amino acid sequence: CASSQAGDYRITYEQYF. The genes are TRBV3-1 and TRBJ2-7; possibly TRBD2 for D (5 bases). CDR3 length equals 17 residues. Germline CDR1 and CDR2: LGHDT and YNNKEL (reference sequence). V dropped 1 base and J dropped 2 bases, with 18 bases sitting between them.

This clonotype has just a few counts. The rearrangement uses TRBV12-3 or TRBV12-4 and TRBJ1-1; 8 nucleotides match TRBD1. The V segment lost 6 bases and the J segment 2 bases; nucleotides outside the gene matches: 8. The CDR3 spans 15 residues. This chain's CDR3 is CASSPWTGINTEAFF. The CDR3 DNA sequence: TGTGCCAGCAGCCCTTGGACAGGGATTAACACTGAAGCTTTCTTT.

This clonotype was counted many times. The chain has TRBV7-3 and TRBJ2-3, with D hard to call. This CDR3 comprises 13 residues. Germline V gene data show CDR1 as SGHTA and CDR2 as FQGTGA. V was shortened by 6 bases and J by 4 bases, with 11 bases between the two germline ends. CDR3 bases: TGTGCCAGCAGTCCCTTTGGCTCAGATACGCAGTATTTT. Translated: CASSPFGSDTQYF.

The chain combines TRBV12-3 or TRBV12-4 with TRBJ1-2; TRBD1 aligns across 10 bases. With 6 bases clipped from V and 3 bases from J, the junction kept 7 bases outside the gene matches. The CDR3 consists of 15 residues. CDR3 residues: CASSRDRGRDYGYTF. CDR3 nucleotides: TGTGCCAGCAGCCGGGACAGGGGAAGGGACTATGGCTACACCTTC.

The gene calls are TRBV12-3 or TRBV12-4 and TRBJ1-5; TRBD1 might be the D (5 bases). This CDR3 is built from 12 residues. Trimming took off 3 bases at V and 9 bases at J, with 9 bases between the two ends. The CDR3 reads CASSLEGLPQHF. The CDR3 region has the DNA TGTGCCAGCAGTTTGGAGGGACTGCCCCAGCATTTT.

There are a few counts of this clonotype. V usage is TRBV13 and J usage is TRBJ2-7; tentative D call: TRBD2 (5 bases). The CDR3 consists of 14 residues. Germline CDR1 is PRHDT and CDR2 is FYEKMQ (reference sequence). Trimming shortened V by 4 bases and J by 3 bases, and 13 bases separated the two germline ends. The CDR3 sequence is CASSSGREGYEQYF. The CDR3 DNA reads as TGTGCCAGCAGCTCTGGCCGGGAAGGCTACGAGCAGTACTTC.

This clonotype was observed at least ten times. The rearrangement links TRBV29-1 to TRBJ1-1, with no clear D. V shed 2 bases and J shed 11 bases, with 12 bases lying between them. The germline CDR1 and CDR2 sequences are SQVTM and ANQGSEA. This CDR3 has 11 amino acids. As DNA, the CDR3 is TGCAGCGTTGAAATTGGTGCCGCGGCTTTCTTT. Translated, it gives CSVEIGAAAFF.

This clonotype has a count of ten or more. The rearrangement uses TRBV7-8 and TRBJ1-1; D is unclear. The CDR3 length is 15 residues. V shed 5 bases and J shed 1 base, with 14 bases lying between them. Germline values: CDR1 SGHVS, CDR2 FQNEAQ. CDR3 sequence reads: CASSVVRETNTEAFF. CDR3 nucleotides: TGTGCCAGCAGCGTGGTTCGAGAAACGAACACTGAAGCTTTCTTT.

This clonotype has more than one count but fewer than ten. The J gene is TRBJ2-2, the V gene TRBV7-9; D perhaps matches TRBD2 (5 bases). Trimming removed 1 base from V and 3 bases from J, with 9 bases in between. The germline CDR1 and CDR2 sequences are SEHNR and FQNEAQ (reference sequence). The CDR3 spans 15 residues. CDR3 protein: CASSLDLRDTGELFF. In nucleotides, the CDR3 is TGTGCCAGCAGCTTAGACTTGAGGGACACCGGGGAGCTGTTTTTT.

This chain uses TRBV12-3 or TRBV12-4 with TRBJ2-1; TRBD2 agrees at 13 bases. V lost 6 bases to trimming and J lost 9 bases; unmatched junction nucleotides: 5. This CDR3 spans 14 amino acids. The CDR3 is CASRTSGGPFEQFF. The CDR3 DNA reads TGTGCCAGCAGGACTAGCGGGGGGCCGTTTGAGCAGTTCTTC.

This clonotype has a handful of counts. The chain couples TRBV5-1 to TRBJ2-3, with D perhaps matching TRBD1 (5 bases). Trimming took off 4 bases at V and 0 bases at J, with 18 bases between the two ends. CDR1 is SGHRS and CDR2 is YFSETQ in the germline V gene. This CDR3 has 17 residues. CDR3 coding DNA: TGCGCCAGCAGCCAAGAAGGTGGACAAACTAGCACAGATACGCAGTATTTT. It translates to CASSQEGGQTSTDTQYF. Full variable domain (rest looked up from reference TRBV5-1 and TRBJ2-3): KAGVTQTPRYLIKTRGQQVTLSCSPISGHRSVSWYQQTPGQGLQFLFEYFSETQRNKGNFPGRFSGRQFSNSRSEMNVSTLELGDSALYLCASSQEGGQTSTDTQYFGPGTRLTVL.

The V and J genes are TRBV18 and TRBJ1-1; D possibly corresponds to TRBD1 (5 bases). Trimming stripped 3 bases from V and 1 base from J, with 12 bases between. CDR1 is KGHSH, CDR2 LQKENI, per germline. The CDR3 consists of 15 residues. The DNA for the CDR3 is TGTGCCAGCTCACCTTTCGACAGCCCGAACACTGAAGCTTTCTTT. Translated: CASSPFDSPNTEAFF.

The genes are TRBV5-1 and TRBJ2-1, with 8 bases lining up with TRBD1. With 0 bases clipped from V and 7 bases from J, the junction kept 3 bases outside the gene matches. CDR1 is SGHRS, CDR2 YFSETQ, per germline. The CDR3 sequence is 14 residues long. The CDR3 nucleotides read TGCGCCAGCAGCTTGGCAGGGGGCTCTAATGAGCAGTTCTTC. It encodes CASSLAGGSNEQFF.

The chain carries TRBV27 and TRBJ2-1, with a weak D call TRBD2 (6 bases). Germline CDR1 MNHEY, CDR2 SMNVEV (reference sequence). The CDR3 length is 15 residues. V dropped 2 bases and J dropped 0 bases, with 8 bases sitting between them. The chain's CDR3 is CASSLGLSSYNEQFF. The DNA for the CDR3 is TGTGCCAGCAGTTTAGGACTAAGCTCCTACAATGAGCAGTTCTTC.